The clone carrying this T cell receptor beta chain was observed a handful of times. The data derive from a study of blood T cell repertoires in COVID-19. In the original workflow: Estimation of nucleated cell counts was performed using reference gene primer amplification. The table came from immunoSEQ multiplex PCR; TCRdb's copy has only in-frame clones and leaves some out. D and trimming come from the DNA, and the V and J calls and clone size come from that table. The table lists 85,000 to 130,000 clones, about nine tenths of them singletons, with roughly 15% in the top ten. The sequencing input was peripheral blood. The TCR was taken from a man aged 50 or older with acute or convalescent COVID-19.

CDR3 residues: CASNLGAPGGKLFF. CDR3 DNA sequence: TGTGCCAGCAATCTGGGGGCCCCCGGAGGAAAACTGTTTTTT. J is TRBJ1-4 and V is TRBV28, with D perhaps TRBD1 (6 bases). The germline gives CDR1 MDHEN, CDR2 SYDVKM. The V gene lost 7 bases and the J gene lost 10 bases, with 19 bases spanning the gap. The CDR3 is made up of 14 amino acids.